In this sample, the clone carrying this T cell receptor beta chain turned up a few times. CDR1 is SGDLS, CDR2 YYNGEE, per germline. V lost 1 base and J 1 base, leaving 19 bases between the germline ends. The CDR3 has 18 residues. Clones were read by immunoSEQ multiplex PCR, and TCRdb kept only the in-frame ones, dropping some. This repertoire shows about 360,000 clones, around 88% found once; its top ten account for under 8.5%. The data originate from a study of blood T cell repertoires in COVID-19. Specimen: peripheral blood. The clonotype was recovered from a woman aged 55-69 years with COVID-19, enrolled during active disease. V usage is TRBV9 and J usage is TRBJ2-3; maybe TRBD1 (5 bases). CDR3 nucleotide sequence: TGTGCCAGCAGCGTACGTCCTCGGTTCGGCAGGGGCACAGATACGCAGTATTTT. Protein sequence: CASSVRPRFGRGTDTQYF.